A selection of T cell receptor beta chains follows, all from one sample in a study of T cell responses to AZD1222 COVID-19 vaccine. The data were produced by immunoSEQ multiplex PCR, yet TCRdb's version contains in-frame clones alone and is incomplete. The sample consists of tens of thousands of clones, about 90% of them appearing once. This specimen consisted of peripheral blood, obtained 28 days after the second AZD1222 dose. The receptors were sampled from an adult who received the AZD1222 COVID-19 vaccine. CDR3s include the opening cysteine and the closing phenylalanine or tryptophan.

TRBV14,12,CASSRAGGGLFF
TRBV4-1,15,CASSQEPGLAGGPFF
TRBV19,14,CASSRGPPTYEQYF
TRBV3-1/TRBV3-2,15,CASSPQRDWGNEQFF
TRBV6-6,15,CASWGGRTSNYGYTF
TRBV28,10,CATKRREAFF
TRBV30,12,CAWSVGGYEQYF
TRBV19,14,CASSTRGGYTEAFF
TRBV6-5,16,CASSYSGTGLLSPLHF
TRBV2,14,CASRDRASPYEQYF
TRBV6-2/TRBV6-3,20,CASSPIFDRVEKKRDEKLFF
TRBV11-2,16,CASSLEERGATDTQYF
TRBV4-2,15,CASSQEEGINEKLFF
TRBV7-6,15,CASSLAGADGNTIYF
TRBV6-5,14,CASSTDRGATEAFF
TRBV4-1,15,CASSSTRDRVRPQHF
TRBV30,13,CAWTSRGSNGYTF
TRBV9,15,CASSAGGVENTEAFF
TRBV18,22,CASSVLRGPRDSINSGANVLTF
TRBV12-3/TRBV12-4,12,CASSLGPLEQYF